This T cell receptor (beta chain) was identified during a study of T cells after yellow fever vaccination. Germline trimming cut 10 bases from V and 8 bases from J; bases unmatched to any gene: 11. The CDR3 is made up of 14 amino acids. Germline lookup yields CDR1 SEHNR and CDR2 FQNEAQ (reference sequence). TCRdb redid the calling of the 5' RACE reads with MiXCR, one entry per CDR3 protein. The profile shows hundreds of thousands of distinct CDR3 sequences, approximately 12% of them singletons. Study results and caveats: Most primary-vaccination clones reappeared after the booster (about 97% CD4, about 90% CD8).

This clonotype has more than one count but fewer than ten. Its antigen is undetermined. The source was PBMCs, collected on the day of the yellow fever booster vaccination. The rearrangement uses TRBV7-9 and TRBJ2-1; 10 positions match TRBD2. The sequence derives from a man aged 25-40 years who received the YFV17D yellow fever vaccine. The CDR3 DNA reads TGTGCCACCCATCTAGCGGGAGAGTCCGATGAGCAGTTCTTC. Protein: CATHLAGESDEQFF.